This T cell receptor beta chain was captured in a study of blood T cells in healthy people across ages. Study-level background: T cells yielded about one barcoded beta molecule per two cells through template switching.

A second PCR of about 6 to 11 cycles used a sample-barcoded 5' primer and a J-beta primer mix. Paired-end reads containing CDR3 totaled no fewer than 2.5 million for each sample. TCRdb itself ran the 5' RACE reads through MiXCR, one entry per CDR3 protein. This table holds approximately 1.5 million distinct CDR3 sequences, 35% to 45% found once. The receptor was isolated from a woman aged 18-35 years in good health. Material: blood.

CDR3 residues: CASADRGFYNEQYF. The CDR3 DNA reads TGTGCCAGCGCCGACCGGGGCTTTTACAATGAGCAGTACTTC. The V call is TRBV3-1, the J call TRBJ2-1; the D call may be TRBD1 or TRBD2 (5 bases each). The J call could be wrong; TRBJ2-7 is a better fit for the DNA end. Germline V lookup: CDR1 LGHDT, CDR2 YNNKEL (reference sequence). This CDR3 has 14 amino acids.